These 9 T cell receptor beta chains originate from one sample sequenced in a study of control samples from healthy donors and cancer patients. Measured with immunoSEQ multiplex PCR; TCRdb has only the in-frame clones, and not every one. The sample shows approximately 87,000 clones, approximately 90% of them seen only once. Sequencing input: blood. Receptors originate from a woman in her forties or fifties in good health.

The chain has TRBV20-1 and TRBJ1-1; D remains unclear. Trimming took off 3 bases at V and 2 bases at J, with 4 bases between the two ends. The germline V gene has CDR1 DFQATT and CDR2 SNEGSKA (reference sequence). The CDR3 runs 11 residues. The CDR3 DNA reads as TGCAGTGCTAGTTCCAACACTGAAGCTTTCTTT. This gives the protein CSASSNTEAFF.

V gene TRBV9 combines with J gene TRBJ2-1; 9 nucleotides match TRBD2. This CDR3 is 15 amino acids long. CDR1 is SGDLS, CDR2 YYNGEE, per germline. V gave up 4 bases and J gave up 7 bases; unmatched junction bases: 9. Here the CDR3 DNA reads TGTGCCAGCAGCTCCGGTAGCGGGAGAAGGAATGAGCAGTTCTTC. Protein: CASSSGSGRRNEQFF.

The V gene is TRBV11-3, the J gene TRBJ2-1; maybe TRBD2 (6 bases). This CDR3 has 16 residues. Per the germline V gene, CDR1 is SGHNT and CDR2 is YENEEA. Trimming took 5 bases from V and 6 from J, leaving 20 bases between them. Here the CDR3 reads CASSPPRGGTFNEQFF. CDR3 coding DNA: TGTGCCAGCAGCCCCCCCCGGGGCGGGACTTTCAATGAGCAGTTCTTC.

In its sample, this clone was seen a few times. This sequence joins TRBV28 and TRBJ2-5; 9 nucleotides align to TRBD1. Germline CDR1 MDHEN, CDR2 SYDVKM. V lost 8 bases, J lost 1 base, and 8 bases stayed unmatched. This CDR3 region has 15 residues. CDR3 in amino acids: CASRAQGQGQETQYF. The CDR3 coding sequence is TGTGCCAGCCGAGCCCAGGGACAGGGCCAAGAGACCCAGTACTTC.

The CDR3 bases are TGCAGCGTCGCTTCGGGTCCTAGCACAGATACGCAGTATTTT. Residues: CSVASGPSTDTQYF. The J gene is TRBJ2-3, the V gene TRBV29-1, with D unclear. Trimming pared 6 bases from V and 0 bases from J, leaving 13 bases between. Germline V CDR1 and CDR2: SQVTM, ANQGSEA. CDR3 length: 14 residues.

The genes are TRBV5-4 and TRBJ2-5; 10 nucleotides line up with TRBD2. The germline CDR1 and CDR2 sequences are SGHNT and YYREEE (reference sequence). The V segment lost 2 bases and the J segment 5 bases; nucleotides outside the gene matches: 3. This CDR3 contains 14 residues. This CDR3 is CASSFSGGVETQYF. In nucleotides, the CDR3 is TGTGCCAGCAGCTTCAGCGGGGGGGTGGAGACCCAGTACTTC.

The rearrangement joins TRBV19 to TRBJ2-7, with 10 nucleotides matching TRBD2. J was trimmed by 2 bases and V by 4 bases; bases with no gene match: 11. The length of the CDR3 is 17 residues. Germline V gives CDR1 LNHDA, CDR2 SQIVND (reference sequence). The CDR3, as DNA: TGTGCCAGTAGTACCCCCCCCCTAGCGGGGGTGGCCTACGAGCAGTACTTC. Translation gives CASSTPPLAGVAYEQYF.

The chain joins TRBV5-1 to TRBJ2-7; D not resolved. The V end lost 3 bases, the J end lost 3 bases, and 4 bases lay between the germline ends. Germline assignment: CDR1 SGHRS and CDR2 YFSETQ. The CDR3 contains 11 residues. The CDR3: CASSYDYEQYF. CDR3 DNA sequence: TGCGCCAGCAGCTACGACTACGAGCAGTACTTC.

The CDR3 sequence: CASSRRITVGNQPQHF. The CDR3 DNA reads TGTGCCAGCAGCCGTAGAATTACTGTGGGCAATCAGCCCCAGCATTTT. The rearrangement links TRBV13 to TRBJ1-5; D not resolved. The germline V gene encodes CDR1 PRHDT and CDR2 FYEKMQ (reference sequence). The CDR3 consists of 16 residues. Trimming stripped 5 bases from V and 2 bases from J, with 16 bases between. The complete variable domain, with remaining parts taken from reference TRBV13 and TRBJ1-5, reads AAGVIQSPRHLIKEKRETATLKCYPIPRHDTVYWYQQGPGQDPQFLISFYEKMQSDKGSIPDRFSAQQFSDYHSELNMSSLELGDSALYFCASSRRITVGNQPQHFGDGTRLSIL.